Presented here are 26 T cell receptor beta chains from one specimen sequenced in a study of pediatric ulcerative colitis. The table came from immunoSEQ multiplex PCR; TCRdb's copy has only in-frame clones and leaves some out. The repertoire has some 57,000 clones, over 80% of them found once; the top ten carry roughly 1.5%. What was sequenced was blood. These receptors were taken from a boy aged 5 to 17 who was a control in a study of pediatric ulcerative colitis.

CDR3 residues: CASSLRGGTGELFF. The CDR3 DNA sequence: TGTGCCAGCAGCTTACGAGGGGGTACCGGGGAGCTGTTTTTT. The rearrangement links TRBV6-4 to TRBJ2-2, with a possible D match to TRBD1 (6 bases). Germline CDR1 is MRHNA and CDR2 is SNTAGT. CDR3 length: 14 amino acids. V was cut by 6 bases and J by 5 bases, with 13 bases left in between.

This rearrangement joins TRBV19 to TRBJ2-3, with D possibly matching TRBD2 (6 bases). CDR1 and CDR2 (germline): LNHDA, SQIVND (reference sequence). The CDR3 runs 16 residues. V dropped 6 bases and J dropped 2 bases, with 18 bases sitting between them. CDR3 in DNA: TGTGCCAGTAGCGTACTCGGAGGCGGGATCACAGATACGCAGTATTTT. Protein product: CASSVLGGGITDTQYF.

This chain joins TRBV4-1 and TRBJ2-7; either TRBD1 or TRBD2 may supply D (5 bases each). Looked up from germline, CDR1 is MGHRA and CDR2 is YSYEKL. The CDR3 contains 15 residues. V lost 4 bases, J lost 5 bases, and 18 bases lay in between. The CDR3 spells CASSPTGSRDHEQYF. CDR3 nucleotide sequence: TGCGCCAGCAGCCCCACTGGGTCGAGGGACCACGAGCAGTACTTC.

CDR3 residues: CSVEDLQAPYGYTF. CDR3 coding DNA: TGCAGCGTTGAAGATCTACAGGCCCCCTATGGCTACACCTTC. The chain carries TRBV29-1 and TRBJ1-2; the D gene is possibly TRBD1 (5 bases). V dropped 0 bases and J dropped 4 bases, with 12 bases sitting between them. Germline loops: CDR1 SQVTM, CDR2 ANQGSEA. The CDR3 consists of 14 residues.

The V and J genes are TRBV19 and TRBJ2-7; D may be TRBD1 (6 bases). Trimming took 5 bases from V and 1 from J, leaving 12 bases between them. Germline CDR1 and CDR2: LNHDA and SQIVND (reference sequence). This CDR3 is 14 amino acids long. The CDR3 reads CASSYQQGSYEQYF. The CDR3 DNA reads TGTGCCAGTAGTTACCAACAGGGATCCTACGAGCAGTACTTC.

V usage is TRBV11-1 and J usage is TRBJ2-3, with unresolved D. Trimming removed 0 bases from V and 2 bases from J, with 12 bases in between. Germline CDR1 SGHAT, CDR2 FQDESV (reference sequence). The CDR3 covers 16 residues. In DNA, the CDR3 is TGTGCCAGCAGCTTAGCTGGCGGAACGAACACAGATACGCAGTATTTT. Encoded protein: CASSLAGGTNTDTQYF.

V and J are TRBV28 and TRBJ2-7; 7 bases are a match to TRBD1. Germline V gene data show CDR1 as MDHEN and CDR2 as SYDVKM. The CDR3 extends over 13 amino acids. With V trimmed by 5 bases and J by 2 bases, 3 bases remained unmatched. The CDR3 bases are TGTGCCAGCAGTCCGACAGGGACCTACGAGCAGTACTTC. The encoded protein is CASSPTGTYEQYF.

This rearrangement joins TRBV5-1 to TRBJ2-3; 7 positions match TRBD1. The CDR3 has 15 residues. V lost 1 base, J lost 1 base, and 3 bases stayed unmatched. The V gene's germline CDR1 is SGHRS and CDR2 YFSETQ. CDR3 sequence (DNA): TGCGCCAGCAGCTTGTTTGGACAGGGCACAGATACGCAGTATTTT. Protein: CASSLFGQGTDTQYF.

This chain uses TRBV4-1 with TRBJ2-2; TRBD2 might be the D (6 bases). CDR3 size: 17 residues. Between the trimmed V and J ends, which lost 3 bases and 0 bases, there was a span of 14 bases. CDR1 and CDR2 (germline): MGHRA, YSYEKL. CDR3 coding DNA: TGCGCCAGCAGCCAGGTAGGCGGGAACCCGAACACCGGGGAGCTGTTTTTT. It specifies CASSQVGGNPNTGELFF.

This clone has more than one count but fewer than ten. V usage is TRBV19 and J usage is TRBJ1-5; D not resolved. The CDR3 is made up of 12 amino acids. Germline lookup yields CDR1 LNHDA and CDR2 SQIVND (reference sequence). CDR3 nucleotides: TGTCTTTTAACTTTTAGCAATCAGCCCCAGCATTTT. Translation gives CLLTFSNQPQHF.

The CDR3 sequence: CASRDHPGQGIVEQFF. The CDR3 bases are TGTGCCAGTAGGGATCATCCGGGACAGGGGATCGTTGAGCAGTTCTTC. This chain connects TRBV19 to TRBJ2-1; 10 positions agree with TRBD1. This CDR3 contains 16 residues. V shed 6 bases, J shed 9 bases, and the junction held 14 bases outside the gene matches. From germline, CDR1 is LNHDA and CDR2 SQIVND (reference sequence). The full variable domain, rest sourced from reference TRBV19 and TRBJ2-1, is DGGITQSPKYLFRKEGQNVTLSCEQNLNHDAMYWYRQDPGQGLRLIYYSQIVNDFQKGDIAEGYSVSREKKESFPLTVTSAQKNPTAFYLCASRDHPGQGIVEQFFGPGTRLTVL.

The chain carries TRBV2 and TRBJ2-3; no definite D call. The CDR3 spans 12 residues. The V gene lost 6 bases and the J gene lost 7 bases, with 11 bases spanning the gap. Germline V CDR1 and CDR2: SNHLY, FYNNEI. The DNA of the CDR3 is TGTGCCAGCAGGTGGGCCGATAATACGCAGTATTTT. Its translation is CASRWADNTQYF.

This chain connects TRBV19 to TRBJ1-4; 7 nucleotides line up with TRBD1. The CDR3 length is 15 residues. V lost 5 bases to trimming and J lost 6 bases; unmatched junction nucleotides: 9. Germline CDR1 is LNHDA and CDR2 is SQIVND (reference sequence). CDR3 sequence (DNA): TGTGCCAGTAGTTCTCGTCGGACAGGCGATGAAAAACTGTTTTTT. Its protein product is CASSSRRTGDEKLFF. Looking up the rest from reference TRBV19 and TRBJ1-4 gives the full variable domain: DGGITQSPKYLFRKEGQNVTLSCEQNLNHDAMYWYRQDPGQGLRLIYYSQIVNDFQKGDIAEGYSVSREKKESFPLTVTSAQKNPTAFYLCASSSRRTGDEKLFFGSGTQLSVL.

The gene calls are TRBV7-2 and TRBJ2-1; perhaps TRBD1 as D (5 bases). The CDR3 sequence is 13 residues long. Germline assignment: CDR1 SGHTA and CDR2 FQGNSA. Deletions cut 5 bases from V and 10 bases from J, with 15 bases between. The chain's CDR3 is CASSPPQGAEQFF. CDR3 sequence (DNA): TGTGCCAGCAGCCCACCTCAAGGGGCCGAGCAGTTCTTC.

This clone showed up just a few times. This chain links TRBV6-1 with TRBJ1-5; unclear D gene. The CDR3 sequence is 15 residues long. V gave up 1 base and J gave up 1 base, with 8 bases separating them. Looked up from germline, CDR1 is MNHNS and CDR2 is SASEGT. For the CDR3, the DNA is TGTGCCAGCAGTGAAGAGGGCGGGAGCAATCAGCCCCAGCATTTT. This encodes CASSEEGGSNQPQHF.

This clone was observed a handful of times. The chain is built from TRBV19 and TRBJ1-2; unclear D gene. V lost 3 bases to trimming and J lost 4 bases, with 18 bases between them. CDR3 length: 16 residues. In germline, CDR1 is LNHDA, CDR2 SQIVND (reference sequence). The CDR3 nucleotides are TGTGCCAGTAGTATCCCCTCGGGAGGGTCCTTCTATGGCTACACCTTC. This sequence encodes CASSIPSGGSFYGYTF.

The chain recombines TRBV18 with TRBJ2-6; the D gene could be TRBD1 or TRBD2 (5 bases each). The CDR3 runs to 17 residues. CDR1 is KGHSH, CDR2 LQKENI, per germline. Trimming removed 5 bases from V and 0 bases from J, with 14 bases in between. The CDR3 spells CASSSGTESSGANVLTF. The DNA of the CDR3 is TGTGCCAGCTCATCCGGGACCGAGAGCTCTGGGGCCAACGTCCTGACTTTC.

This clone came up once. The CDR3 loop is CASSAGQGGPYEQYF. CDR3 in DNA: TGTGCCAGTAGTGCCGGACAGGGGGGTCCCTACGAGCAGTACTTC. The chain recombines TRBV19 with TRBJ2-7; the match to TRBD1 covers 10 bases. This CDR3 spans 15 amino acids. V lost 5 bases and J lost 2; bases outside the gene matches: 6. The germline gives CDR1 LNHDA, CDR2 SQIVND (reference sequence).

The rearrangement joins TRBV7-3 to TRBJ2-2; TRBD1 might be the D (5 bases). Germline V lookup: CDR1 SGHTA, CDR2 FQGTGA. This CDR3 is built from 17 residues. Trimming left V 5 bases short and J 0 bases short, with 16 bases between. In DNA form, the CDR3 reads TGTGCCAGCAGCACGTACGCAGGGTGGGCGAACACCGGGGAGCTGTTTTTT. It is translated as CASSTYAGWANTGELFF.

In the case of this clone: A junction end diverges from the germline sequence, so it may reflect a read error. CDR3 residues: CASSVTSGAYNEQFF. In nucleotides, the CDR3 is TGTGCCAGCAGCGTAACTAGCGGGGCCTACAATGAGCAGTTCTTC. This sequence joins TRBV7-3 and TRBJ2-1, with 10 nucleotides matching TRBD2. The germline V gene encodes CDR1 SGHTA and CDR2 FQGTGA. The CDR3 is 15 amino acids.

The J gene is TRBJ2-7, the V gene TRBV27, with D uncertain. Trimming cost V 2 bases and J 5 bases, with 13 bases left between them. Germline assignment: CDR1 MNHEY and CDR2 SMNVEV (reference sequence). CDR3 size: 14 residues. The CDR3 nucleotides read TGTGCCAGCAGTTTAACACGGGCGAGAGACGAGCAGTACTTC. Amino acid sequence: CASSLTRARDEQYF.

The chain recombines TRBV14 with TRBJ1-5, with D uncertain. Germline V gene data show CDR1 as SGHDN and CDR2 as FVKESK. Trimming stripped 1 base from V and 5 bases from J, with 18 bases between. The CDR3 has 17 residues. In DNA, the CDR3 is TGTGCCAGCAGCCAAGGACCGAGCCCGACAACGGATCAGCCCCAGCATTTT. Amino acid sequence: CASSQGPSPTTDQPQHF.

The genes are TRBV28 and TRBJ1-1; a possible D gene is TRBD1 (6 bases). CDR1 and CDR2 from the germline V gene are MDHEN and SYDVKM. The CDR3 length is 14 residues. V dropped 3 bases and J dropped 4 bases, with 12 bases sitting between them. The CDR3 coding sequence is TGTGCCAGCAGTTTTGGGGGCGCGGTCACTGAAGCTTTCTTT. Translated, it gives CASSFGGAVTEAFF.

The gene calls are TRBV7-2 and TRBJ1-3; tentative D call: TRBD1 (6 bases). This CDR3 spans 13 amino acids. V was cut by 5 bases and J by 6 bases, with 11 bases left in between. From germline, CDR1 is SGHTA and CDR2 FQGNSA. The CDR3, as DNA: TGTGCCAGCAGCGCGGGACAAGTAAACACCATATATTTT. Residues: CASSAGQVNTIYF.

The sample holds one count of this clone. This chain uses TRBV6-6 with TRBJ1-2; 9 positions match TRBD1. Germline values: CDR1 MNHNY, CDR2 SVGAGI (reference sequence). This CDR3 contains 15 residues. V lost 2 bases and J lost 2; bases outside the gene matches: 3. The CDR3 DNA reads as TGTGCCAGCAGTTACGGGACAGGGCCCAACTATGGCTACACCTTC. This encodes CASSYGTGPNYGYTF.

The rearrangement links TRBV7-9 to TRBJ2-1; D may be TRBD1 or TRBD2 (5 bases each). CDR1 SEHNR and CDR2 FQNEAQ come from the germline V gene (reference sequence). The CDR3 has 14 residues. Trimming stripped 5 bases from V and 6 bases from J, with 14 bases between. As DNA, the CDR3 is TGTGCCAGCAGCGAGGGGACGGGAACCAATGAGCAGTTCTTC. As protein: CASSEGTGTNEQFF.